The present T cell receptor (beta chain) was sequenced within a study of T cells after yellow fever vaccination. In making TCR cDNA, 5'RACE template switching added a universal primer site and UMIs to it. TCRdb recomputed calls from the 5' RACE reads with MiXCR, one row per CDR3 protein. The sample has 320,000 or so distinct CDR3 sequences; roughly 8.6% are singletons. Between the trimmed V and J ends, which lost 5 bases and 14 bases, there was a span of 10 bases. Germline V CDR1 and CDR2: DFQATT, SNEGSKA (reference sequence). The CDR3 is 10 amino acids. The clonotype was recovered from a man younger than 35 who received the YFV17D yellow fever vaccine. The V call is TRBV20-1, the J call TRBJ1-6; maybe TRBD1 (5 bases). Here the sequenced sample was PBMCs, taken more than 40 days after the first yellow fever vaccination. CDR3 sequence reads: CSAPRGTLHF. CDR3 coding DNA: TGCAGTGCTCCCCGGGGCACCCTCCACTTT.